The 25 T cell receptor beta chains reported below all come from one sample, sequenced in a study of cytomegalovirus exposure and HLA in healthy donors. This PCR relied on a set of 60 Vbeta primers and 13 Jbeta primers. This table comes from immunoSEQ multiplex PCR, and its TCRdb copy is limited to in-frame clones, with some not included. The data hold around 200,000 clones, with approximately 86% observed a single time. The specimen sequenced was PBMCs. The source is a woman in her twenties or thirties in good health and CMV-seronegative.

The chain joins TRBV5-4 to TRBJ2-3; 9 nucleotides agree with TRBD1. Germline loops: CDR1 SGHNT, CDR2 YYREEE (reference sequence). J gave up 4 bases and V 2 bases, and 2 bases lay outside the gene matches. CDR3 length: 14 amino acids. CDR3 loop: CASSFGQGSDTQYF. CDR3 bases: TGTGCCAGCAGCTTCGGACAGGGGTCAGATACGCAGTATTTT.

This rearrangement joins TRBV7-6 to TRBJ2-2; the D gene is possibly TRBD2 (5 bases). Between the trimmed V and J ends, which lost 2 bases and 2 bases, there was a span of 6 bases. The germline V gene has CDR1 SGHVS and CDR2 FNYEAQ. The CDR3 has 14 residues. The CDR3 sequence: CASSLTSNTGELFF. The CDR3 DNA reads TGTGCCAGCAGCTTAACTAGTAACACCGGGGAGCTGTTTTTT.

The J gene is TRBJ2-3, the V gene TRBV27; 10 bases map to TRBD2. The J segment lost 4 bases and the V segment lost 3 bases, leaving 10 bases of the junction unmatched. The germline V gene encodes CDR1 MNHEY and CDR2 SMNVEV (reference sequence). The length of the CDR3 is 17 residues. CDR3 residues: CASSLLAGVISADTQYF. The CDR3 nucleotides are TGTGCCAGCAGTTTGCTAGCGGGAGTCATTTCGGCAGATACGCAGTATTTT.

This sequence joins TRBV6-1 and TRBJ1-2; the D gene is possibly TRBD1 (6 bases). Trimming took off 6 bases at V and 4 bases at J, with 12 bases between the two ends. From germline, CDR1 is MNHNS and CDR2 SASEGT. The CDR3 length is 13 residues. The CDR3 sequence: CASRLDRFYGYTF. The CDR3 DNA reads TGTGCCAGCAGACTTGACAGGTTCTATGGCTACACCTTC.

The V gene is TRBV29-1, the J gene TRBJ2-7; 9 positions match TRBD1. Germline assignment: CDR1 SQVTM and CDR2 ANQGSEA. The CDR3 spans 18 residues. Trimming cost V 4 bases and J 6 bases; bases outside gene matches: 22. CDR3 protein: CSVGGGQGKIGLSAEQYF. CDR3 DNA sequence: TGCAGCGTTGGGGGGGGACAGGGAAAGATCGGCCTGTCGGCCGAGCAGTACTTC.

This clone showed up just a few times. The chain combines TRBV28 with TRBJ2-7; TRBD2 matches at 9 bases. This CDR3 has 14 amino acids. CDR1 and CDR2 (germline): MDHEN, SYDVKM. V shed 3 bases, J shed 10 bases, and the junction held 10 bases outside the gene matches. CDR3 residues: CASSFEAGGPHQYF. The CDR3 DNA reads TGTGCCAGCAGTTTCGAGGCGGGAGGGCCCCATCAGTACTTC.

The chain combines TRBV28 with TRBJ2-4; 15 nucleotides agree with TRBD2. The CDR3 runs to 19 residues. J lost 1 base, V lost 5 bases, and 9 bases had no gene match. CDR1 is MDHEN, CDR2 SYDVKM, per germline. This CDR3 reads CASSVPGLAGGEAKNIQYF. The CDR3 DNA follows: TGTGCCAGCAGTGTACCGGGACTAGCGGGAGGAGAGGCCAAAAACATTCAGTACTTC.

The gene calls are TRBV29-1 and TRBJ2-7; 10 nucleotides line up with TRBD2. Trimming cost V 6 bases and J 6 bases; bases outside gene matches: 8. The CDR3 runs to 13 residues. Per germline, CDR1 SQVTM and CDR2 ANQGSEA. CDR3: CSVAGTSDREQYF. The DNA for the CDR3 is TGCAGCGTAGCCGGGACTAGCGATCGCGAGCAGTACTTC.

This clone was picked up one time. This chain connects TRBV7-8 to TRBJ1-3; weak D call: TRBD1 (6 bases). V was shortened by 2 bases and J by 4 bases, with 12 bases between the two germline ends. The CDR3 has 15 residues. CDR1 is SGHVS, CDR2 FQNEAQ, per germline. The CDR3 DNA reads as TGTGCCAGCAGCTTACGGCAGGGGAGAGGAAACACCATATATTTT. Translation: CASSLRQGRGNTIYF.

The chain has TRBV9 and TRBJ1-2; a possible D gene is TRBD1 (6 bases). V lost 3 bases and J 8 bases, leaving 20 bases between the germline ends. The germline V gene has CDR1 SGDLS and CDR2 YYNGEE. The CDR3 loop spans 15 amino acids. The CDR3 region has the DNA TGTGCCAGCAGCGCCTCCCAGGGGAGGGGATCCGGCTACACCTTC. Translation gives CASSASQGRGSGYTF.

The V gene is TRBV5-8, the J gene TRBJ1-2; no clear D gene. The length of the CDR3 is 13 residues. V was trimmed by 0 bases and J by 2 bases, leaving 5 bases between them. The germline CDR1 and CDR2 sequences are SGHTS and YDEGEE. CDR3 nucleotides: TGTGCCAGCAGCTTGGTACGGAACTATGGCTACACCTTC. It encodes CASSLVRNYGYTF. Looking up the rest from reference TRBV5-8 and TRBJ1-2 gives the full variable domain: EAGVTQSPTHLIKTRGQQATLRCSPISGHTSVYWYQQALGLGLQFLLWYDEGEERNRGNFPPRFSGRQFPNYSSELNVNALELEDSALYLCASSLVRNYGYTFGSGTRLTVV.

This clone was counted between two and nine times. The chain uses TRBV27 and TRBJ2-1; TRBD1 matches 7 bases. CDR1 is MNHEY and CDR2 is SMNVEV in the germline V gene (reference sequence). The V gene end was trimmed by 4 bases and the J gene end by 5 bases; junction bases not matched to a gene: 11. The CDR3 runs to 16 residues. The CDR3 sequence: CASSSIDRERDNEQFF. CDR3 nucleotide sequence: TGTGCCAGCAGTTCCATAGACAGGGAGAGGGACAATGAGCAGTTCTTC.

The genes are TRBV7-2 and TRBJ2-1, with TRBD2 as a possible D gene (6 bases). CDR1 is SGHTA, CDR2 FQGNSA, per germline. This CDR3 region has 16 residues. Trimming left V 0 bases short and J 4 bases short, with 13 bases between. As DNA, the CDR3 is TGTGCCAGCAGCTTAGCGTTTGCGGCGGGATACAATGAGCAGTTCTTC. Amino acid sequence: CASSLAFAAGYNEQFF.

In this sample, this clone turned up once. This chain uses TRBV2 with TRBJ1-5; 7 nucleotides align to TRBD1. The germline V gene has CDR1 SNHLY and CDR2 FYNNEI. The CDR3 contains 15 residues. V shed 5 bases, J shed 1 base, and the junction held 5 bases outside the gene matches. CDR3 amino acids: CASSLGQTSNQPQHF. The CDR3 DNA is TGTGCCAGCAGTCTGGGACAGACAAGCAATCAGCCCCAGCATTTT. Supplemented by reference TRBV2 and TRBJ1-5, the full variable domain reads EPEVTQTPSHQVTQMGQEVILRCVPISNHLYFYWYRQILGQKVEFLVSFYNNEISEKSEIFDDQFSVERPDGSNFTLKIRSTKLEDSAMYFCASSLGQTSNQPQHFGDGTRLSIL.

The sample holds a few counts of this clone. The chain joins TRBV25-1 to TRBJ1-1, with 7 positions matching TRBD1. This CDR3 is 14 amino acids long. J was trimmed by 11 bases and V by 5 bases; bases with no gene match: 14. Germline V gene sequence: CDR1 MGHDK, CDR2 SYGVNS. CDR3 DNA sequence: TGTGCCAGCAGTCCAAGGGGCCAGGGGGGAGTTGCTTTCTTT. The encoded protein is CASSPRGQGGVAFF. Supplemented by reference TRBV25-1 and TRBJ1-1, the full variable domain reads EADIYQTPRYLVIGTGKKITLECSQTMGHDKMYWYQQDPGMELHLIHYSYGVNSTEKGDLSSESTVSRIRTEHFPLTLESARPSHTSQYLCASSPRGQGGVAFFGQGTRLTVV.

The genes are TRBV29-1 and TRBJ2-1, with unresolved D. Trimming shortened V by 3 bases and J by 5 bases, and 2 bases separated the two germline ends. Looked up from germline, CDR1 is SQVTM and CDR2 is ANQGSEA. The CDR3 spans 10 residues. CDR3 sequence reads: CSVDNNEQFF. CDR3 in DNA: TGCAGCGTTGACAACAATGAGCAGTTCTTC.

This chain joins TRBV5-1 and TRBJ2-5; 7 nucleotides agree with TRBD1. The germline gives CDR1 SGHRS, CDR2 YFSETQ. The V and J ends lost 0 bases and 0 bases, in that order; junction bases with no gene match: 5. The CDR3 contains 16 residues. Here the CDR3 DNA reads TGCGCCAGCAGCTTGGGATCCAGGGGGTACCAAGAGACCCAGTACTTC. It encodes CASSLGSRGYQETQYF.

V is TRBV10-1 and J is TRBJ2-1, with 10 nucleotides matching TRBD2. The CDR3 totals 16 residues. CDR1 is WNHNN, CDR2 SYGVQD, per germline (reference sequence). J gave up 12 bases and V 0 bases, and 11 bases lay outside the gene matches. The DNA for the CDR3 is TGCGCCAGCAGTGAGTCGTGGTCTAGCGGGAGAAGGGGGCAGTTCTTC. It yields the protein CASSESWSSGRRGQFF.

This clone was found once. J is TRBJ2-5 and V is TRBV6-1; possibly TRBD1 for D (5 bases). V was cut by 6 bases and J by 1 base, with 9 bases left in between. Germline CDR1 is MNHNS and CDR2 is SASEGT. The CDR3 has 13 amino acids. The CDR3 sequence: CASRIQGQETQYF. In DNA form, the CDR3 reads TGTGCCAGCAGGATTCAGGGCCAAGAGACCCAGTACTTC.

CDR3 nucleotides: TGTGCCAGCTCACTGTACAGGGACGGGCTGAGCGAGCAGTACTTC. It codes for CASSLYRDGLSEQYF. The chain has TRBV18 and TRBJ2-7; possibly TRBD1 for D (6 bases). Trimming removed 4 bases from V and 6 bases from J, with 19 bases in between. The germline V gene encodes CDR1 KGHSH and CDR2 LQKENI. The CDR3 consists of 15 residues.

The chain's CDR3 is CASSRGLAGGQETQYF. CDR3 DNA: TGCGCCAGCAGCCGAGGACTAGCGGGAGGGCAAGAGACCCAGTACTTC. V gene TRBV5-1 combines with J gene TRBJ2-5; TRBD2 matches 15 bases. The germline V gene has CDR1 SGHRS and CDR2 YFSETQ. Losses at the gene ends were 4 bases for V and 2 bases for J; bases not matched to a gene: 3. This CDR3 is built from 16 residues.

This chain uses TRBV7-6 with TRBJ2-7, with 7 bases that match TRBD2. CDR1 is SGHVS, CDR2 FNYEAQ, per germline. V trimming: 2 bases; J trimming: 5 bases; junction bases outside the gene matches: 6. The CDR3 sequence is 14 residues long. CDR3 sequence: CASSLRLAPHEQYF. The DNA of the CDR3 is TGTGCCAGCAGCTTAAGACTAGCCCCCCACGAGCAGTACTTC.

The chain combines TRBV6-1 with TRBJ2-7; no firm D call. The V end lost 2 bases, the J end lost 3 bases, and 11 bases lay between the germline ends. The CDR3 is 14 amino acids. Germline CDR1 reads MNHNS; CDR2 reads SASEGT. CDR3 residues: CASSERGSIYEQYF. In DNA, the CDR3 is TGTGCCAGCAGTGAAAGAGGCAGCATCTACGAGCAGTACTTC.

The CDR3 nucleotides read TGTGCCAGCAGCCCAAGGGACAGGGGGGCGCAGTATTTT. It codes for CASSPRDRGAQYF. The gene calls are TRBV28 and TRBJ2-3, with TRBD1 matching over 11 bases. CDR3 length equals 13 residues. Per the germline V gene, CDR1 is MDHEN and CDR2 is SYDVKM. V was clipped by 6 bases and J by 10 bases; unmatched bases: 6.

This clone has a single count. The CDR3 DNA is TGTGCCAGCAGTTTATGGCAGGGCTCTGGGGCCAACGTCCTGACTTTC. As protein: CASSLWQGSGANVLTF. The chain has TRBV27 and TRBJ2-6, with D possibly matching TRBD1 (5 bases). CDR1 is MNHEY, CDR2 SMNVEV, per germline (reference sequence). CDR3 length equals 16 residues. V gave up 1 base and J gave up 0 bases, with 7 bases separating them.